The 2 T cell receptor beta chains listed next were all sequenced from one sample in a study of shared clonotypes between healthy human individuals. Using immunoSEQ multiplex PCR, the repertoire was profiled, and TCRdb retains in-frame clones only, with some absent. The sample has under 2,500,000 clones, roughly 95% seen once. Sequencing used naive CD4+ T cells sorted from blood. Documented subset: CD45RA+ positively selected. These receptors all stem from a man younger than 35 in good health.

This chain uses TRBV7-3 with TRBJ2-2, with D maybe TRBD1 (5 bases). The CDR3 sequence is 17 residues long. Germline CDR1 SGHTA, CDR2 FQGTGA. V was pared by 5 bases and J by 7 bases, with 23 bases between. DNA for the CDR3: TGTGCCAGCAGCCCCCGGCAGGGTACGGTCGGTGACGGGGAGCTGTTTTTT. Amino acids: CASSPRQGTVGDGELFF. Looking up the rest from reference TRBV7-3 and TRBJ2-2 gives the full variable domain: GAGVSQTPSNKVTEKGKYVELRCDPISGHTALYWYRQSLGQGPEFLIYFQGTGAADDSGLPNDRFFAVRPEGSVSTLKIQRTERGDSAVYLCASSPRQGTVGDGELFFGEGSRLTVL.

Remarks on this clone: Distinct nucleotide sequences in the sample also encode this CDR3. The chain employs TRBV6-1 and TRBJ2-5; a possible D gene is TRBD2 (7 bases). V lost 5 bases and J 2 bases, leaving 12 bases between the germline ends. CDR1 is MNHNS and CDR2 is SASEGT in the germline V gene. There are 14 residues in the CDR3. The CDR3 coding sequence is TGTGCCAGCAGTCGCGGGGGCCCTCAAGAGACCCAGTACTTC. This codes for CASSRGGPQETQYF.